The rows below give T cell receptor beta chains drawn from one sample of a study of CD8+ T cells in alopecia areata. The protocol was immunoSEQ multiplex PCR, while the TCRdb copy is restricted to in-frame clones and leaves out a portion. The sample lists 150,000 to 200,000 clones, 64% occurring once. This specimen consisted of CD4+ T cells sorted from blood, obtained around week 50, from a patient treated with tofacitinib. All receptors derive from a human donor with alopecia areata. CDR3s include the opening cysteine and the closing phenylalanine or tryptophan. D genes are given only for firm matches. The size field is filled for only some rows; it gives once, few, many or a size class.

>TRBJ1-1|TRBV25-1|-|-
TGTGCCAGCAAAGGGCCCCTGAACACTGAAGCTTTCTTT
CASKGPLNTEAFF
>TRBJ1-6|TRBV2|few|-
TGTGCCAGCAGGAAAGATTCACCCCTCCACTTT
CASRKDSPLHF
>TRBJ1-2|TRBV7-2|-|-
TGTGCCAGCAGCTTAGACGGTGGTACCTATGGCTACACCTTC
CASSLDGGTYGYTF
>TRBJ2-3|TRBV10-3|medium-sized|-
TGTGCCATCAGTGAGCCGACACTAAACGGGCAGTATTTT
CAISEPTLNGQYF
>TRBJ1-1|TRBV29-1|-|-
TGCAGCGTTGGACTTCCTGGAGCTGAAGCTTTCTTT
CSVGLPGAEAFF
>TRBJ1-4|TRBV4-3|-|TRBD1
TGCGCCAGCAGCCGAGACAGGGCAGCTAATGAAAAACTGTTTTTT
CASSRDRAANEKLFF
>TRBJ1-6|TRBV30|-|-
TGTGCCTGGAGTAAGCAGATTAATTCACCCCTCCACTTT
CAWSKQINSPLHF
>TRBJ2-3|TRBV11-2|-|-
TGTGCCAGCAGCTTAGATCGGGCAGATACGCAGTATTTT
CASSLDRADTQYF
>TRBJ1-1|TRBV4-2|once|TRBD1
TGTGCCAGCAGCCAAACAGGGGTCGTAGGCACTGAAGCTTTCTTT
CASSQTGVVGTEAFF
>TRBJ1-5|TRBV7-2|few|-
TGTGCCAGCAGTATCAGAGGAGACCAGCCCCAGCATTTT
CASSIRGDQPQHF
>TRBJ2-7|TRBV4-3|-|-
TGCGCCAGCAGCCAAGATCAGAGCTACGAGCAGTACTTC
CASSQDQSYEQYF
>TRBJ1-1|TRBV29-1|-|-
TGCAGTGCCTCAGGGAGTATTGGTGACATGAACACTGAAGCTTTCTTT
CSASGSIGDMNTEAFF
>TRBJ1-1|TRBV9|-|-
TGTGCCAGCAGCCCAATCCAGGGAAGAACTGAAGCTTTCTTT
CASSPIQGRTEAFF
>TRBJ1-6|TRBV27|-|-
TGTGCCAGCAGCCGCCTAACCCGTAGTGGGGGATCTGCGAATTCACCCCTCCACTTT
CASSRLTRSGGSANSPLHF
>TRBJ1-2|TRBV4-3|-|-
TGCGCCAGCAGTCTCACGGGGGTATCTGGCTACACCTTC
CASSLTGVSGYTF
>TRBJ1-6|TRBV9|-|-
TGTGCCAGCAGCGCATCACAGGGAGGTAATTCACCCCTCCACTTT
CASSASQGGNSPLHF
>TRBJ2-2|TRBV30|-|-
TGTGCCTGGAGTTTGGGTCACACCGGGGAGCTGTTTTTT
CAWSLGHTGELFF
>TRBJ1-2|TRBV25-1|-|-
TGTGCCAGCAGTGAATCGGGGCGCGGCTATGGCTACACCTTC
CASSESGRGYGYTF
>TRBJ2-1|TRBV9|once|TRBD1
TGTGCCAGCAGCGTAGACAGGGGGCGAGATGAGCAGTTCTTC
CASSVDRGRDEQFF
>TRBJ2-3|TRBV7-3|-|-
TGTGCCAGCAGCCTAGCCCCGGTGGGAGATACGCAGTATTTT
CASSLAPVGDTQYF
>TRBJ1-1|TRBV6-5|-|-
TGTGCCAGCAGAAAAAATTGGGCTATGAACACTGAAGCTTTCTTT
CASRKNWAMNTEAFF
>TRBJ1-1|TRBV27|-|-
TGTGCCAGCAGGAACCCAGGGTTGGGGAAGAGTACTGAAGCTTTCTTT
CASRNPGLGKSTEAFF
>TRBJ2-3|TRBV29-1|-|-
TGCAGCTCACGGTGGTCAGATACGCAGTATTTT
CSSRWSDTQYF
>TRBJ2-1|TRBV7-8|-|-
TGTGCCAGCAGCTTAAAGGACGGAGTTGGTGAGCAGTTCTTC
CASSLKDGVGEQFF
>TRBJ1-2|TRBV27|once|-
TGTGCCAGCAGTTTATCCTCAGGAGCCTATGGCTACACCTTC
CASSLSSGAYGYTF
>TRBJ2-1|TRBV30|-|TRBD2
TGTGCCTGGATGCGGACTAGAATCTACAATGAGCAGTTCTTC
CAWMRTRIYNEQFF
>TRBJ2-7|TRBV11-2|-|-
TGTGCCAGCAGCCCTCGGGGGATAAGCTCCTACGAGCAGTACTTC
CASSPRGISSYEQYF
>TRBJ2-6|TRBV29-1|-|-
TGCAGCGTTGTAGGCCTATCGGCCAACGTCCTGACTTTC
CSVVGLSANVLTF
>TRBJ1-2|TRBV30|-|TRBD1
TGTGCCTGGAGCAAGGACAGGGTCTATGGCTACACCTTC
CAWSKDRVYGYTF
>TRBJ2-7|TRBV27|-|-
TGTGCCAGCAGTTTTGACGGGCGGTCCTACGAGCAGTACTTC
CASSFDGRSYEQYF
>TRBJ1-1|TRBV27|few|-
TGTGCCAGCAGTTCGGTGAACACTGAAGCTTTCTTT
CASSSVNTEAFF
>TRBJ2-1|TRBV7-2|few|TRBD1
TGTGCCAGCAGCGTCCGTGAGGGGGCTAATGAGCAGTTCTTC
CASSVREGANEQFF